The 16 T cell receptor beta chains below come from one sample, sequenced in a study of blood T cell repertoires in COVID-19. TCRdb keeps only in-frame clones here, not all; method: immunoSEQ multiplex PCR. The data contain 30,000 to 40,000 clones, 80% to 90% of them singletons. The source material was peripheral blood. These receptors were taken from a man in his 60s in a cohort sampled during active COVID-19.

This chain connects TRBV6-5 to TRBJ2-5; D is ambiguous. Trimming shortened V by 3 bases and J by 5 bases, and 16 bases separated the two germline ends. This CDR3 is built from 15 residues. Germline assignment: CDR1 MNHEY and CDR2 SVGAGI. The CDR3 region has the DNA TGTGCCAGCAGTTATCTTCTCGGCGCAGCGGAGACCCAGTACTTC. Encoded protein: CASSYLLGAAETQYF.

The chain recombines TRBV10-3 with TRBJ2-5, with 8 bases matching TRBD1. Trimming took 6 bases from V and 3 from J; bases not matched to a gene: 12. This CDR3 spans 16 amino acids. CDR1 is ENHRY and CDR2 is SYGVKD in the germline V gene. CDR3 amino acids: CAIRQGAGIQEETQYF. CDR3 sequence (DNA): TGTGCCATCAGGCAGGGGGCTGGGATTCAAGAAGAGACCCAGTACTTC.

This clone was observed a few times. The chain couples TRBV5-8 to TRBJ2-5; TRBD1 is a possible D gene (5 bases). Trimming took off 7 bases at V and 2 bases at J, with 21 bases between the two ends. Germline lookup yields CDR1 SGHTS and CDR2 YDEGEE. The CDR3 sequence is 16 residues long. CDR3 protein: CASRRPVGLTQETQYF. The CDR3 nucleotides read TGTGCCAGCCGGCGCCCCGTGGGGCTGACACAAGAGACCCAGTACTTC. Variable domain in full (rest from reference TRBV5-8 and TRBJ2-5): EAGVTQSPTHLIKTRGQQATLRCSPISGHTSVYWYQQALGLGLQFLLWYDEGEERNRGNFPPRFSGRQFPNYSSELNVNALELEDSALYLCASRRPVGLTQETQYFGPGTRLLVL.

This clone was seen once. The chain recombines TRBV19 with TRBJ2-6; no definite D call. Germline V lookup: CDR1 LNHDA, CDR2 SQIVND (reference sequence). Trimming removed 3 bases from V and 2 bases from J, with 8 bases in between. The CDR3 loop spans 15 amino acids. For the CDR3, the DNA is TGTGCCAGTAGTATGTCAGTAACTGGGGCCAACGTCCTGACTTTC. As protein: CASSMSVTGANVLTF.

The chain links TRBV29-1 to TRBJ2-7, with TRBD1 as a possible D gene (6 bases). This CDR3 contains 14 residues. V was clipped by 4 bases and J by 0 bases, with 13 bases between them. Looked up from germline, CDR1 is SQVTM and CDR2 is ANQGSEA. The CDR3 nucleotides are TGCAGCGTTGTCCAACAGGGATCCTCCTACGAGCAGTACTTC. This gives the protein CSVVQQGSSYEQYF.

The V and J genes are TRBV19 and TRBJ2-3; TRBD2 agrees at 10 bases. After removal of 5 bases from V and 6 bases from J, the junction contained 14 bases not matched to a gene. Germline CDR1 is LNHDA and CDR2 is SQIVND (reference sequence). The CDR3 is made up of 17 amino acids. The CDR3 sequence is CASSPRGASGSQDTQYF. The CDR3, as DNA: TGTGCCAGTAGTCCACGGGGGGCTAGCGGGAGCCAGGATACGCAGTATTTT.

This clone was seen more than once but under ten times. The rearrangement links TRBV30 to TRBJ2-7, with D unresolved. Germline assignment: CDR1 GTSNPN and CDR2 SVGIG (reference sequence). This CDR3 contains 12 residues. V lost 1 base, J lost 2 bases, and 6 bases lay in between. As DNA, the CDR3 is TGTGCCTGGAGTGGGCCAGCCTACGAGCAGTACTTC. This encodes CAWSGPAYEQYF. The variable domain in full, with the rest retrieved from reference TRBV30 and TRBJ2-7, is SQTIHQWPATLVQPVGSPLSLECTVEGTSNPNLYWYRQAAGRGLQLLFYSVGIGQISSEVPQNLSASRPQDRQFILSSKKLLLSDSGFYLCAWSGPAYEQYFGPGTRLTVT.

The chain employs TRBV30 and TRBJ1-5; D gene unclear. Germline CDR1 reads GTSNPN; CDR2 reads SVGIG (reference sequence). Trimming removed 2 bases from V and 8 bases from J, with 13 bases in between. This CDR3 region has 13 residues. In nucleotides, the CDR3 is TGTGCCTGGAGTTTCCGTAATTCGGAGCCCCAGCATTTT. Its protein product is CAWSFRNSEPQHF.

The chain recombines TRBV9 with TRBJ2-5; 8 bases are a match to TRBD1. CDR1 is SGDLS and CDR2 is YYNGEE in the germline V gene. After removal of 4 bases from V and 5 bases from J, the junction contained 10 bases not matched to a gene. The CDR3 length is 15 residues. The CDR3 bases are TGTGCCAGCAGCCCAGAGACAGGGGAAAGGGAGACCCAGTACTTC. Translating it yields CASSPETGERETQYF.

The chain employs TRBV5-1 and TRBJ2-1, with D maybe TRBD2 (6 bases). The germline V and J ends were trimmed by 1 base and 8 bases, with 16 bases remaining between them. Germline V gives CDR1 SGHRS, CDR2 YFSETQ. There are 15 residues in the CDR3. This chain's CDR3 is CASSLWREGKDEQFF. The DNA for the CDR3 is TGCGCCAGCAGCTTGTGGCGGGAAGGAAAGGATGAGCAGTTCTTC.

This chain joins TRBV6-1 and TRBJ1-5; 7 nucleotides agree with TRBD1. J was trimmed by 2 bases and V by 0 bases; bases with no gene match: 7. Germline CDR1 is MNHNS and CDR2 is SASEGT. The CDR3 extends over 17 amino acids. The CDR3 DNA follows: TGTGCCAGCAGTGAAGCCTATCAGGGGGGCGGCAATCAGCCCCAGCATTTT. It translates to CASSEAYQGGGNQPQHF.

This clone was observed a few times. The chain has TRBV7-9 and TRBJ2-3, with TRBD2 matching 7 bases. J gave up 6 bases and V 4 bases, and 7 bases lay outside the gene matches. This CDR3 region has 14 residues. CDR1 is SEHNR and CDR2 is FQNEAQ in the germline V gene (reference sequence). Written as DNA, the CDR3 is TGTGCCAGCAGCTACGGGAGGCTGGGGGATACGCAGTATTTT. Amino acid sequence: CASSYGRLGDTQYF. Based on the CDR3 plus reference TRBV7-9 and TRBJ2-3, the full variable domain is DTGVSQNPRHKITKRGQNVTFRCDPISEHNRLYWYRQTLGQGPEFLTYFQNEAQLEKSRLLSDRFSAERPKGSFSTLEIQRTEQGDSAMYLCASSYGRLGDTQYFGPGTRLTVL.

The chain combines TRBV10-2 with TRBJ2-5; TRBD2 matches at 14 bases. CDR3 length equals 15 residues. Germline CDR1 is WSHSY and CDR2 is SAAADI. V dropped 6 bases and J dropped 4; count of bases not matched to a gene: 4. The CDR3 nucleotides are TGCGCCAGCAGGAACGGACTAGCGGGAGGAGAGACCCAGTACTTC. It specifies CASRNGLAGGETQYF.

The chain uses TRBV7-8 and TRBJ2-7; TRBD2 agrees at 7 bases. The CDR3 sequence is 14 residues long. The germline V gene has CDR1 SGHVS and CDR2 FQNEAQ. The trim removed 2 bases at V and 5 bases at J, leaving 6 bases unmatched. CDR3 amino acids: CASSLSTGGNEQYF. CDR3 bases: TGTGCCAGCAGCTTAAGTACGGGGGGAAACGAGCAGTACTTC.

The genes are TRBV3-1 (or the pseudogene TRBV3-2) and TRBJ1-2; D is unclear. The CDR3 contains 12 residues. Germline loops: CDR1 LGHDT, CDR2 YNNKEL (reference sequence). V lost 4 bases, J lost 5 bases, and 8 bases lay in between. The CDR3 DNA follows: TGTGCCAGCAGCCGAACCCTATATGGCTACACCTTC. Its protein product is CASSRTLYGYTF.

The sample holds one count of this clone. The chain joins TRBV6-5 to TRBJ2-1, with D possibly matching TRBD2 (5 bases). V lost 8 bases to trimming and J lost 4 bases, with 15 bases between them. The CDR3 length is 14 residues. Germline V gene lookup returns CDR1 MNHEY and CDR2 SVGAGI. As DNA, the CDR3 is TGTGCCAGCGACCCGGGGTCAGGATACAATGAGCAGTTCTTC. Translating gives CASDPGSGYNEQFF.